The 17 T cell receptor beta chains listed next were all sequenced from one sample in a study of human T cells and chemical hapten exposure. TCRdb ran MiXCR on the RACE reads and lists one entry per CDR3 protein. The table has 150,000 to 200,000 distinct CDR3 sequences, about 15% seen once. Indicated time point: patch test 1, 2 weeks after DPC sensitization. Treatment meaning: therapeutic diphenylcyclopropenone sensitization with weekly scalp DPC. Source: whole blood, taken in connection with sensitization to the hapten diphenylcyclopropenone (DPC). The source of these receptors is a woman aged 25 to 39 with alopecia areata. Some clones in this sample may be carry-over from other donors' samples.

The chain links TRBV20-1 to TRBJ1-2; possible D gene TRBD1, 6 bases. CDR1 is DFQATT and CDR2 is SNEGSKA in the germline V gene (reference sequence). The CDR3 has 15 residues. Trimming shortened V by 0 bases and J by 4 bases, and 15 bases separated the two germline ends. The CDR3 protein is CSARDPKGGLYGYTF. The CDR3 DNA sequence: TGCAGTGCTAGAGATCCGAAGGGGGGGCTCTATGGCTACACCTTC.

V is TRBV6-6 and J is TRBJ1-5, with D perhaps TRBD1 (5 bases). The CDR3 consists of 16 residues. The germline gives CDR1 MNHNY, CDR2 SVGAGI (reference sequence). Trimming left V 1 base short and J 0 bases short, with 10 bases between. The CDR3 sequence: CASSYLSGGSNQPQHF. The DNA for the CDR3 is TGTGCCAGCAGTTACTTGTCGGGGGGTAGCAATCAGCCCCAGCATTTT.

This clonotype was counted a few times. The chain links TRBV9 to TRBJ2-6; D remains unclear. The CDR3 spans 19 residues. The germline V gene has CDR1 SGDLS and CDR2 YYNGEE. The V end was cut by 1 base, the J end by 0 bases, with 17 bases between. In DNA form, the CDR3 reads TGTGCCAGCAGCGTAAGCCACGCCCGCCGCGCCTCTGGGGCCAACGTCCTGACTTTC. Protein: CASSVSHARRASGANVLTF.

Only a few counts were recorded for this clonotype. The CDR3: CSARQGFEAFF. The CDR3, as DNA: TGCAGTGCTAGACAGGGGTTTGAAGCTTTCTTT. J is TRBJ1-1 and V is TRBV20-1; TRBD1 is a possible D gene (6 bases). The germline gives CDR1 DFQATT, CDR2 SNEGSKA (reference sequence). The V end was cut by 2 bases, the J end by 7 bases, with 8 bases between. The CDR3 has 11 amino acids.

This clonotype was counted only a few times. The rearrangement uses TRBV12-3 or TRBV12-4 and TRBJ1-2; D not resolved. This CDR3 comprises 13 residues. Trimming pared 2 bases from V and 3 bases from J, leaving 7 bases between. The chain's CDR3 is CASSLLGDYGYTF. As DNA, the CDR3 is TGTGCCAGCAGTTTATTGGGAGACTATGGCTACACCTTC.

This clonotype was counted many times. This chain connects TRBV15 to TRBJ2-2; 10 bases agree with TRBD1. The CDR3 runs 16 residues. J was trimmed by 0 bases and V by 8 bases; bases with no gene match: 6. Looked up from germline, CDR1 is LNHNV and CDR2 is YYDKDF (reference sequence). The DNA of the CDR3 is TGTGCCACCGGGGACGACAGGGGGCCGAACACCGGGGAGCTGTTTTTT. Protein product: CATGDDRGPNTGELFF.

The V call is TRBV2, the J call TRBJ1-3, with D possibly being TRBD1 (5 bases). This CDR3 is 14 amino acids long. Trimming shortened V by 6 bases and J by 0 bases, and 9 bases separated the two germline ends. Germline CDR1 and CDR2: SNHLY and FYNNEI. DNA of the CDR3: TGTGCCAGCAGAAGGGACGGCTCTGGAAACACCATATATTTT. This encodes CASRRDGSGNTIYF. Variable domain in full (rest from reference TRBV2 and TRBJ1-3): EPEVTQTPSHQVTQMGQEVILRCVPISNHLYFYWYRQILGQKVEFLVSFYNNEISEKSEIFDDQFSVERPDGSNFTLKIRSTKLEDSAMYFCASRRDGSGNTIYFGEGSWLTVV.

This clonotype was recorded a few times. V is TRBV4-2 and J is TRBJ2-2, with 10 positions matching TRBD2. CDR3 size: 17 residues. After removal of 0 bases from V and 7 bases from J, the junction contained 8 bases not matched to a gene. Germline CDR1 and CDR2: LGHNA and YNFKEQ. CDR3 DNA: TGTGCCAGCAGCCAAGACCATAGCGGGGGGCACGACGGGGAGCTGTTTTTT. Protein product: CASSQDHSGGHDGELFF.

A few counts support this clonotype. V is TRBV3-1 and J is TRBJ1-1; the D is unclear. This CDR3 comprises 13 residues. Germline loops: CDR1 LGHDT, CDR2 YNNKEL (reference sequence). V lost 3 bases to trimming and J lost 0 bases, with 5 bases between them. For the CDR3, the DNA is TGTGCCAGCAGCCAGGCGATGAACACTGAAGCTTTCTTT. This sequence encodes CASSQAMNTEAFF.

Only a few counts were recorded for this clonotype. The chain recombines TRBV28 with TRBJ1-5; the D is unclear. The CDR3 loop spans 12 amino acids. The germline V gene encodes CDR1 MDHEN and CDR2 SYDVKM. The ends were cut back, 6 bases at V and 9 bases at J, with 12 bases in the middle. The CDR3 here is CASSPGPPPQHF. In nucleotides, the CDR3 is TGTGCCAGCAGCCCCGGGCCCCCGCCCCAGCATTTT. The variable domain in full, completed from reference TRBV28 and TRBJ1-5, reads DVKVTQSSRYLVKRTGEKVFLECVQDMDHENMFWYRQDPGLGLRLIYFSYDVKMKEKGDIPEGYSVSREKKERFSLILESASTNQTSMYLCASSPGPPPQHFGDGTRLSIL.

This clonotype was found many times. The rearrangement joins TRBV7-9 to TRBJ2-2; 9 nucleotides align to TRBD1. This CDR3 spans 15 amino acids. Germline CDR1 SEHNR, CDR2 FQNEAQ (reference sequence). V was clipped by 6 bases and J by 5 bases; unmatched bases: 7. The CDR3 coding sequence is TGTGCCAGCAGAGCCGCCGGGACAGGGACCGGGGAGCTGTTTTTT. This sequence encodes CASRAAGTGTGELFF.

The chain uses TRBV4-2 and TRBJ2-1, with TRBD2 matching over 8 bases. The V gene's germline CDR1 is LGHNA and CDR2 YNFKEQ. CDR3 length equals 15 residues. With V trimmed by 0 bases and J by 6 bases, 4 bases remained unmatched. The CDR3 here is CASSQESGSGNEQFF. The CDR3 DNA reads as TGTGCCAGCAGCCAAGAGAGCGGGAGTGGCAATGAGCAGTTCTTC.

The chain combines TRBV7-2 with TRBJ2-1; perhaps TRBD2 as D (6 bases). Germline loops: CDR1 SGHTA, CDR2 FQGNSA. V dropped 5 bases and J dropped 5 bases, with 19 bases sitting between them. The CDR3 spans 16 residues. The CDR3 protein is CASSPNGASEHNEQFF. The DNA for the CDR3 is TGTGCCAGCAGCCCAAATGGGGCTAGCGAACACAATGAGCAGTTCTTC.

Only a few counts were recorded for this clonotype. The CDR3 bases are TGTGCCAGCAGTCTACTCTGGACTAGACCGGGGTCCGGGGAGCTGTTTTTT. Translating gives CASSLLWTRPGSGELFF. The V gene is TRBV28, the J gene TRBJ2-2, with 7 bases identical to TRBD2. With 5 bases clipped from V and 6 bases from J, the junction kept 15 bases outside the gene matches. Germline V lookup: CDR1 MDHEN, CDR2 SYDVKM. The CDR3 totals 17 residues.

The chain combines TRBV6-6 with TRBJ1-5; no reliable D call. Germline CDR1 is MNHNY and CDR2 is SVGAGI (reference sequence). With 5 bases removed from V and 7 bases from J, the gap between germline ends came to 15 bases. This CDR3 is 14 amino acids long. The DNA of the CDR3 is TGTGCCAGCAGTACTTCCGCGTTGGACCAGCCCCAGCATTTT. Translating it yields CASSTSALDQPQHF.

The V call is TRBV7-3, the J call TRBJ1-5; 9 bases fit TRBD1. CDR1 is SGHTA, CDR2 FQGTGA, per germline. The CDR3 extends over 14 amino acids. Trimming at V came to 5 bases and at J to 5 bases, leaving 4 bases not matched to a gene. This CDR3 is CASSKQGAYQPQHF. CDR3 sequence (DNA): TGTGCCAGCAGCAAACAGGGGGCCTATCAGCCCCAGCATTTT.

This clonotype has at least ten counts. This chain connects TRBV7-9 to TRBJ2-5; D possibly corresponds to TRBD2 (5 bases). The germline V and J ends were trimmed by 5 bases and 2 bases, with 27 bases remaining between them. This CDR3 spans 19 amino acids. Per the germline V gene, CDR1 is SEHNR and CDR2 is FQNEAQ (reference sequence). The CDR3 reads CASSLSVSARGRKQETQYF. The CDR3 DNA follows: TGTGCCAGCAGCCTAAGCGTTTCCGCCCGCGGGCGGAAACAAGAGACCCAGTACTTC. Drawing the rest from reference TRBV7-9 and TRBJ2-5, the complete variable domain is DTGVSQNPRHKITKRGQNVTFRCDPISEHNRLYWYRQTLGQGPEFLTYFQNEAQLEKSRLLSDRFSAERPKGSFSTLEIQRTEQGDSAMYLCASSLSVSARGRKQETQYFGPGTRLLVL.